The 12 T cell receptor beta chains given below trace back to one sample, sequenced in a study of shared clonotypes between healthy human individuals. Profiled with immunoSEQ multiplex PCR; TCRdb holds only in-frame clones, not every one. The top ten hold around 0.13% of the sample, which has about 2 million clones, approximately 95% seen once. Sequenced input: naive CD4+ T cells sorted from blood. Subset reported: CD45RA+ positively selected. The receptors were sampled from a man aged 18 to 29 in good health.

With regard to this clone: This same CDR3 is encoded by further DNA sequences in the sample. In nucleotides, the CDR3 is TGCGCCAGCAGCTTGGAGGGACAGGGAAACACTGAAGCTTTCTTT. Amino acids: CASSLEGQGNTEAFF. The V and J genes are TRBV5-1 and TRBJ1-1; 9 bases fit TRBD1. With 0 bases clipped from V and 2 bases from J, the junction kept 2 bases outside the gene matches. Germline-derived CDR1 and CDR2 are SGHRS and YFSETQ. The CDR3 spans 15 residues. The variable domain in full, completed from reference TRBV5-1 and TRBJ1-1, reads KAGVTQTPRYLIKTRGQQVTLSCSPISGHRSVSWYQQTPGQGLQFLFEYFSETQRNKGNFPGRFSGRQFSNSRSEMNVSTLELGDSALYLCASSLEGQGNTEAFFGQGTRLTVV.

This chain connects TRBV4-3 to TRBJ1-2, with TRBD1 identical over 8 bases. Germline CDR1 is LGHNA and CDR2 is YSLEER. CDR3 length equals 12 residues. V shed 2 bases and J 10 bases; nucleotides not matched to a gene: 3. CDR3 coding DNA: TGCGCCAGCAGCCAAAAGACAGGGGCCTACACCTTC. Translated: CASSQKTGAYTF.

This chain joins TRBV7-6 and TRBJ2-5; 8 nucleotides line up with TRBD2. The germline V gene encodes CDR1 SGHVS and CDR2 FNYEAQ. This CDR3 spans 13 amino acids. After removal of 3 bases from V and 5 bases from J, the junction contained 2 bases not matched to a gene. The CDR3 here is CASSLGLGETQYF. The CDR3, as DNA: TGTGCCAGCAGCTTGGGACTAGGGGAGACCCAGTACTTC.

The genes are TRBV10-1 and TRBJ2-2; D remains ambiguous. V shed 3 bases and J shed 2 bases, with 10 bases lying between them. Germline V lookup: CDR1 WNHNN, CDR2 SYGVQD (reference sequence). The CDR3 sequence is 15 residues long. CDR3 DNA: TGCGCCAGCAGTGAAGGGCGTTTAAACACCGGGGAGCTGTTTTTT. As protein: CASSEGRLNTGELFF.

The V call is TRBV11-1, the J call TRBJ2-1, with a possible D match to TRBD2 (5 bases). CDR3 size: 15 residues. CDR1 and CDR2 (germline): SGHAT, FQDESV (reference sequence). The V gene lost 1 base and the J gene lost 4 bases, with 11 bases spanning the gap. The DNA for the CDR3 is TGTGCCAGCAGCTTAGGTGGGGAGCCTTACAATGAGCAGTTCTTC. As protein: CASSLGGEPYNEQFF.

V and J are TRBV5-1 and TRBJ1-1; unclear D gene. The CDR3 is made up of 14 amino acids. Germline-derived CDR1 and CDR2 are SGHRS and YFSETQ. V was shortened by 2 bases and J by 4 bases, with 12 bases between the two germline ends. The DNA for the CDR3 is TGCGCCAGCAGCTTTGATCCGGGAATCACTGAAGCTTTCTTT. This translates into CASSFDPGITEAFF.

The gene calls are TRBV7-9 and TRBJ1-5; 9 bases fit TRBD1. V shed 0 bases, J shed 2 bases, and the junction held 5 bases outside the gene matches. The CDR3 sequence is 17 residues long. From germline, CDR1 is SEHNR and CDR2 FQNEAQ (reference sequence). For the CDR3, the DNA is TGTGCCAGCAGCTTAGCGGGGACAGGGATGGGCAATCAGCCCCAGCATTTT. It codes for CASSLAGTGMGNQPQHF.

This sequence joins TRBV13 and TRBJ2-7; D may be TRBD1 (8 bases). CDR1 is PRHDT and CDR2 is FYEKMQ in the germline V gene (reference sequence). The CDR3 consists of 15 residues. V shed 5 bases and J shed 4 bases, with 18 bases lying between them. For the CDR3, the DNA is TGTGCCAGCAGCCAGCGGGACAGGCCTTTTTACGAGCAGTACTTC. This gives the protein CASSQRDRPFYEQYF.

The rearrangement uses TRBV6-5 and TRBJ1-1, with 8 bases lining up with TRBD1. Trimming took 5 bases from V and 5 from J; bases not matched to a gene: 7. CDR1 and CDR2 from the germline V gene are MNHEY and SVGAGI. The CDR3 has 14 amino acids. The DNA of the CDR3 is TGTGCCAGCAGTCCGGACAGGGAGGGTACTGAAGCTTTCTTT. Translating gives CASSPDREGTEAFF.

The DNA of the CDR3 is TGTGCCAGCAGCCAACAGGGTATTGAAGCTTTCTTT. Protein product: CASSQQGIEAFF. This rearrangement joins TRBV4-2 to TRBJ1-1; tentatively, D is TRBD1 (5 bases). With 2 bases removed from V and 7 bases from J, the gap between germline ends came to 8 bases. The CDR3 is 12 residues long. The germline V gene has CDR1 LGHNA and CDR2 YNFKEQ.

This chain links TRBV7-9 with TRBJ2-7, with 7 nucleotides matching TRBD2. Germline V gene sequence: CDR1 SEHNR, CDR2 FQNEAQ (reference sequence). This CDR3 contains 15 residues. J lost 3 bases, V lost 5 bases, and 10 bases had no gene match. CDR3 region: CASSISGLSIYEQYF. DNA for the CDR3: TGTGCCAGCAGCATTAGCGGGCTGAGTATCTACGAGCAGTACTTC.

The J gene is TRBJ2-4, the V gene TRBV11-2; the D is unclear. Germline CDR1 is SGHAT and CDR2 is FQNNGV. This CDR3 has 13 residues. Deletions cut 1 base from V and 6 bases from J, with 7 bases between. The CDR3 DNA reads TGTGCCAGCAGCTTAGTTTTGGGAAACATTCAGTACTTC. Translation: CASSLVLGNIQYF.